This T cell receptor (beta chain) was profiled in a study of T-cell memory formation after mild COVID-19 (dated by TCRdb to about 2021). About the study as a whole: TCR sequence clusters from the two donors were found to be largely donor specific. In two donors, T-cell clones that expanded and contracted after mild COVID-19 were tracked by sequencing TCRalpha and TCRbeta repertoires over time. Two young, previously healthy adult volunteers, one female and one male, were included in the cohort.

PBMCs were isolated by Ficoll-Paque density gradient centrifugation. For this chain, trimming is 4 bases at the V end and 5 bases at the J end, and the number of junction bases without a gene match is 5. The CDR3 covers 14 residues, taking in both the cysteine and the phenylalanine. Kept here is only the CDR3 DNA, which spans 42 bases and is read in frame from base 1. Based on the germline V gene, the CDR1 and CDR2 sequences are MGHRA and YSYEKL. The run used an Illumina NovaSeq 6000. Using 5'RACE with constant-segment primers, TCRalpha and TCRbeta cDNA libraries were constructed, with sample barcodes and unique molecular identifiers added in the process. Trizol reagent was used to extract RNA from every sample. The libraries were amplified in two PCR steps, and the second step added a second sample barcode and Illumina TruSeq adapters. Sequencing of the libraries was done on an Illumina NovaSeq, producing 2 x 150 bp paired-end reads. The paper's data handling went like this. With migec v1.2.7, reads were demultiplexed and then collapsed into UMI-guided consensus sequences. Using mixcr v2.1.11, the UMI consensuses were aligned to TRA and TRB V and J templates and assembled into clonotypes. Clonotypes were classified as expanded or contracted when called significant by both edgeR and NoisET, with noise models trained on biological replicates. For edgeR calls, the thresholds were a false discovery rate-adjusted p below 0.01 and a log2 fold-change of 1. As an exploratory analysis of dynamics, max-normalized trajectories of the 1000 most abundant clonotypes were examined by PCA with hierarchical clustering. The CD4 or CD8 phenotype of responding clones was assigned using the separately sequenced CD4+ and CD8+ repertoires. TCRdb reanalyzed the raw reads on its own, using fastp at Q25 for trimming and MiXCR for clone calling, and kept in-frame beta chains. Duplicate CDR3 protein sequences are folded into a single record with the most common DNA and genes. TCRdb, not the original authors, processed these V and J calls. Within this sample are 270,000 or so distinct CDR3 sequences, with roughly 18% of them counted one time only. The ten largest make up under 25% of the sample.

Ten or more counts support this clonotype. Its antigen is unknown. Base qualities are not provided; no much larger clone lies one nucleotide away. What the authors observed across the whole study: Some responding clones were detected in pre-infection memory, which suggested that pre-existing cross-reactive memory T cells had joined the SARS-CoV-2 response. Only two mild cases were covered in the study, and larger cohorts including severe cases with pre-infection samples were considered necessary. SARS-CoV-2 specificity was not confirmed for the second-wave clones peaking on day 37. Contracting CD4+ clones were located mainly in the CM and EM memory subsets, whereas CD8+ clones were found to be enriched in EMRA. Balanced CD4/CD8 phenotypes were observed for clones contracting from day 15 to 85, whereas a bias towards CD4+ was observed for a second wave of clones expanding from day 15 to 37.

Sequencing was done on a sample of PBMCs or a T cell subset sorted from them (not recorded which). The rearrangement combines TRBV4-1 with TRBJ2-7; a stretch of 10 junction bases matches TRBD1. This sequence was found in a man aged 18 to 29 who had mild COVID-19 (a few samples of this study predate the infection). The sample titles of this study are shuffled in the database, so cell type and time point are left out; the donor was told from shared clones. The CDR3 is CASSLLGQGNEQYF. The DNA is as follows: TGCGCCAGCAGCCTCTTGGGACAGGGGAACGAGCAGTACTTC.